The 25 T cell receptor beta chains below come from one sample, sequenced in a study of tumour-infiltrating T cells in Burkitt lymphoma. Sequenced by immunoSEQ multiplex PCR; TCRdb stores in-frame clones only, minus some. The top ten hold over 2.5% of the sample, which has tens of thousands of clones, around 32% seen once. Sequencing used tumor tissue. The receptors shown here come from a human donor with Burkitt lymphoma.

This rearrangement joins TRBV7-9 to TRBJ1-1, with 7 bases aligning to TRBD1. Germline V gene sequence: CDR1 SEHNR, CDR2 FQNEAQ (reference sequence). The CDR3 has 13 residues. V was clipped by 2 bases and J by 3 bases; unmatched bases: 0. This chain's CDR3 is CASSLTGDTEAFF. DNA for the CDR3: TGTGCCAGCAGCTTAACAGGGGACACTGAAGCTTTCTTT.

This clone was recorded a few times. V and J are TRBV4-1 and TRBJ2-5; TRBD2 matches at 7 bases. The CDR3 has 16 amino acids. The junction had 7 bases not matched to a gene; V was cut back by 1 base and J by 2 bases. Germline V gene data show CDR1 as MGHRA and CDR2 as YSYEKL. The CDR3 bases are TGCGCCAGCAGCCAAGCCTTGAGCGGGGCACAAGAGACCCAGTACTTC. Translation: CASSQALSGAQETQYF.

CDR3 DNA sequence: TGTGCCAGCAGTTTAACAGTGAACAGGGTCAATGAGCAGTTCTTC. Translated: CASSLTVNRVNEQFF. V gene TRBV5-5 combines with J gene TRBJ2-1, with D perhaps TRBD1 (6 bases). CDR1 is SGHKS, CDR2 YYEKEE, per germline (reference sequence). The CDR3 totals 15 residues. Trimming pared 5 bases from V and 6 bases from J, leaving 18 bases between.

This clone was seen a few times. V and J are TRBV7-9 and TRBJ2-1; 12 nucleotides agree with TRBD1. The CDR3 length is 15 residues. In germline, CDR1 is SEHNR, CDR2 FQNEAQ (reference sequence). The V and J ends lost 0 bases and 10 bases, in that order; junction bases with no gene match: 4. This CDR3 is CASSLAGTGGREQFF. The CDR3 coding sequence is TGTGCCAGCAGCTTAGCGGGGACAGGGGGCAGGGAGCAGTTCTTC.

The chain joins TRBV5-6 to TRBJ1-3; D is ambiguous. V shed 3 bases and J shed 1 base, with 8 bases lying between them. The CDR3 sequence is 14 residues long. Germline-derived CDR1 and CDR2 are SGHDT and YYEEEE. CDR3 in amino acids: CASSSGLSGNTIYF. The CDR3, as DNA: TGTGCCAGCAGCTCTGGGTTGTCTGGAAACACCATATATTTT.

For the CDR3, the DNA is TGTGCCAGCAGTTACGGGACACCCTTCACTGAAGCTTTCTTT. It specifies CASSYGTPFTEAFF. The chain recombines TRBV6-5 with TRBJ1-1; D might be TRBD1 (6 bases). The CDR3 is 14 amino acids. The V and J ends lost 2 bases and 4 bases respectively, with 11 bases between them. CDR1 and CDR2 (germline): MNHEY, SVGAGI.

Comment on this clone: The sample holds other DNA sequences that translate to the same CDR3. The chain joins TRBV5-1 to TRBJ1-6, with D perhaps matching TRBD1 (5 bases). Germline V gives CDR1 SGHRS, CDR2 YFSETQ. Trimming removed 4 bases at V and 9 bases at J, with 17 bases between. This CDR3 spans 15 amino acids. CDR3 in DNA: TGCGCCAGCAGCCCAAAGGGGCAGGGAGGTTCACCCCTCCACTTT. As protein: CASSPKGQGGSPLHF.

This clone showed up just a few times. The genes are TRBV10-2 and TRBJ1-1; D call uncertain. CDR1 is WSHSY, CDR2 SAAADI, per germline. Trimming took off 8 bases at V and 1 base at J, with 11 bases between the two ends. The CDR3 extends over 13 amino acids. CDR3 sequence: CASRYNRNTEAFF. The CDR3 nucleotides are TGCGCCAGCCGGTACAACAGGAACACTGAAGCTTTCTTT.

J is TRBJ1-2 and V is TRBV21-1; the table calls TRBD1, which could not be checked here. TRBV21-1 is listed as a pseudogene. This CDR3 has 10 residues. The CDR3 protein is CAGGSDGYTF. CDR3 DNA: TGTGCCGGGGGCAGCGATGGCTACACCTTC.

This clone was recorded a few times. The V call is TRBV2, the J call TRBJ1-6, with TRBD1 identical over 8 bases. Germline V gives CDR1 SNHLY, CDR2 FYNNEI. CDR3 length: 14 amino acids. J was trimmed by 10 bases and V by 4 bases; bases with no gene match: 6. CDR3 amino acids: CASSGGQAGSPLHF. CDR3 nucleotides: TGTGCCAGCAGTGGGGGACAGGCCGGATCACCCCTCCACTTT.

This chain links TRBV5-4 with TRBJ2-5, with D perhaps being TRBD1 or TRBD2 (7 bases each). This CDR3 has 17 residues. V shed 0 bases and J shed 5 bases, with 20 bases lying between them. In germline, CDR1 is SGHNT, CDR2 YYREEE (reference sequence). DNA of the CDR3: TGTGCCAGCAGCTTGGGGGGAGGGGGCCTACTTAGGGAGACCCAGTACTTC. Translation: CASSLGGGGLLRETQYF.

This clone was detected only a few times. The V call is TRBV5-6, the J call TRBJ2-5, with TRBD1 matching 7 bases. Per germline, CDR1 SGHDT and CDR2 YYEEEE. There are 17 residues in the CDR3. J gave up 5 bases and V 2 bases, and 15 bases lay outside the gene matches. The CDR3 sequence: CASSFSGTVGLGETQYF. The CDR3 DNA sequence: TGTGCCAGCAGCTTCTCGGGGACAGTCGGATTGGGGGAGACCCAGTACTTC. Complete variable domain (other parts from reference TRBV5-6 and TRBJ2-5): DAGVTQSPTHLIKTRGQQVTLRCSPKSGHDTVSWYQQALGQGPQFIFQYYEEEERQRGNFPDRFSGHQFPNYSSELNVNALLLGDSALYLCASSFSGTVGLGETQYFGPGTRLLVL.

This clone appeared a few times. V is TRBV6-5 and J is TRBJ2-5; 10 bases map to TRBD1. The CDR3 has 14 amino acids. Germline V gives CDR1 MNHEY, CDR2 SVGAGI. Trimming cost V 6 bases and J 5 bases; bases outside gene matches: 6. This CDR3 reads CASRQTGGWETQYF. The CDR3, as DNA: TGTGCCAGCAGACAGACAGGGGGCTGGGAGACCCAGTACTTC.

The chain recombines TRBV6-4 with TRBJ2-1, with TRBD1 as a possible D gene (5 bases). This CDR3 spans 15 amino acids. Germline-derived CDR1 and CDR2 are MRHNA and SNTAGT. V lost 0 bases to trimming and J lost 10 bases, with 16 bases between them. DNA of the CDR3: TGTGCCAGCAGTGACTCTGGGGCGGTAGGGCAGGAGCAGTTCTTC. Its translation: CASSDSGAVGQEQFF.

This clone has only a few counts. The V call is TRBV5-8, the J call TRBJ2-7, with TRBD1 matching 10 bases. The V segment lost 6 bases and the J segment 5 bases; nucleotides outside the gene matches: 14. This CDR3 has 16 residues. Germline V lookup: CDR1 SGHTS, CDR2 YDEGEE. This CDR3 reads CASNDRGRNDGDEQYF. CDR3 bases: TGTGCCAGCAACGACAGGGGGCGGAATGATGGTGACGAGCAGTACTTC.

The V call is TRBV19, the J call TRBJ1-4, with D unresolved. V was shortened by 7 bases and J by 0 bases, with 12 bases between the two germline ends. Germline CDR1 reads LNHDA; CDR2 reads SQIVND (reference sequence). The CDR3 has 15 amino acids. CDR3: CASTKAFATNEKLFF. Written as DNA, the CDR3 is TGTGCCAGTACCAAAGCCTTTGCAACTAATGAAAAACTGTTTTTT. Together with reference TRBV19 and TRBJ1-4, the CDR3 gives the full variable domain: DGGITQSPKYLFRKEGQNVTLSCEQNLNHDAMYWYRQDPGQGLRLIYYSQIVNDFQKGDIAEGYSVSREKKESFPLTVTSAQKNPTAFYLCASTKAFATNEKLFFGSGTQLSVL.

The V gene is TRBV10-3, the J gene TRBJ1-1; 11 nucleotides line up with TRBD1. V lost 7 bases to trimming and J lost 4 bases; unmatched junction nucleotides: 5. This CDR3 is built from 14 residues. Germline CDR1 is ENHRY and CDR2 is SYGVKD. CDR3 sequence (DNA): TGTGCCATCAAGCCGGGACAGGGGGTCACTGAAGCTTTCTTT. It yields the protein CAIKPGQGVTEAFF.

The chain couples TRBV28 to TRBJ1-1, with unresolved D. The CDR3 totals 14 residues. The germline CDR1 and CDR2 sequences are MDHEN and SYDVKM. V was shortened by 5 bases and J by 8 bases, with 18 bases between the two germline ends. The CDR3 region has the DNA TGTGCCAGCAGTCCGCCCGCGTCGCAATTAGAAGCTTTCTTT. It encodes CASSPPASQLEAFF.

The chain recombines TRBV2 with TRBJ1-2; 8 nucleotides line up with TRBD1. The CDR3 has 12 residues. Per the germline V gene, CDR1 is SNHLY and CDR2 is FYNNEI. Trimming cost V 6 bases and J 8 bases; bases outside gene matches: 5. The CDR3 reads CASRGQARGYTF. CDR3 coding DNA: TGTGCCAGCAGGGGACAGGCAAGGGGCTACACCTTC.

The chain employs TRBV2 and TRBJ2-7, with D perhaps TRBD1 (6 bases). Germline loops: CDR1 SNHLY, CDR2 FYNNEI. The CDR3 extends over 13 amino acids. Deletions cut 5 bases from V and 5 bases from J, with 13 bases between. The CDR3 region has the DNA TGTGCCAGCAGTAAAACAGGGTTCGACGAGCAGTACTTC. Translated, it gives CASSKTGFDEQYF.

This clone was observed a few times. CDR3 region: CSVRGRAVPEQYF. The CDR3 DNA is TGCAGCGTCCGCGGGAGAGCGGTGCCCGAGCAGTACTTC. The chain recombines TRBV29-1 with TRBJ2-7, with 7 bases aligning to TRBD2. The CDR3 totals 13 residues. Unmatched junction bases numbered 11, after V lost 6 bases and J lost 6 bases. From germline, CDR1 is SQVTM and CDR2 ANQGSEA.

J is TRBJ1-6 and V is TRBV28; TRBD1 is a possible D gene (6 bases). Germline V gene lookup returns CDR1 MDHEN and CDR2 SYDVKM. The V end was cut by 5 bases, the J end by 1 base, with 15 bases between. The length of the CDR3 is 17 residues. The CDR3 protein is CASSTMGRGSYNSPLHF. The CDR3 coding sequence is TGTGCCAGCAGTACCATGGGCAGGGGATCCTATAATTCACCCCTCCACTTT.

This clone occurred a few times. The rearrangement joins TRBV5-1 to TRBJ1-1, with D unresolved. CDR3 size: 14 residues. Germline assignment: CDR1 SGHRS and CDR2 YFSETQ. With 0 bases removed from V and 0 bases from J, the gap between germline ends came to 6 bases. The CDR3 region is CASSLVRMNTEAFF. The DNA of the CDR3 is TGCGCCAGCAGCTTGGTACGGATGAACACTGAAGCTTTCTTT.

V is TRBV4-3 and J is TRBJ1-1, with D unclear. Per germline, CDR1 LGHNA and CDR2 YSLEER. This CDR3 spans 13 amino acids. Trimming stripped 1 base from V and 1 base from J, with 4 bases between. The chain's CDR3 is CASSQAQNTEAFF. The CDR3 DNA reads as TGCGCCAGCAGCCAAGCCCAGAACACTGAAGCTTTCTTT.

This clone appeared a few times. The chain joins TRBV5-1 to TRBJ2-1; TRBD1 aligns across 7 bases. CDR3 size: 13 residues. V lost 1 base, J lost 6 bases, and 1 base stayed unmatched. CDR1 SGHRS and CDR2 YFSETQ come from the germline V gene. The CDR3 protein is CASSLRDSNEQFF. The DNA of the CDR3 is TGCGCCAGCAGCTTGAGGGACAGCAATGAGCAGTTCTTC.